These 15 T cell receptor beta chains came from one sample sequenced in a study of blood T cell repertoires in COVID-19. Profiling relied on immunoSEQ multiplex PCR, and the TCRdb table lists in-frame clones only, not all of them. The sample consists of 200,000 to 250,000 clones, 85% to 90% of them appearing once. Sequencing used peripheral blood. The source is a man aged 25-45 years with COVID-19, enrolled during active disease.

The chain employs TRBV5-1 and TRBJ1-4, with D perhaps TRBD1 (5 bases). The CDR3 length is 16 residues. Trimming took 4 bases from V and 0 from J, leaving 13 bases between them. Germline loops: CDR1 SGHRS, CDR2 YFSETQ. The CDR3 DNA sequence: TGCGCCAGCAGCCCTGGGGGGGGAGCAACTAATGAAAAACTGTTTTTT. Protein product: CASSPGGGATNEKLFF.

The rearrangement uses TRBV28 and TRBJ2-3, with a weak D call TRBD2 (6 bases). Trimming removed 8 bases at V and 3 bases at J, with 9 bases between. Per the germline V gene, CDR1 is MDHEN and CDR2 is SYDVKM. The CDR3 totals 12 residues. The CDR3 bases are TGTGCCAGCGGAGGGCCGACAGATACGCAGTATTTT. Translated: CASGGPTDTQYF. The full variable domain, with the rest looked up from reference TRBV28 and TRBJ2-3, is DVKVTQSSRYLVKRTGEKVFLECVQDMDHENMFWYRQDPGLGLRLIYFSYDVKMKEKGDIPEGYSVSREKKERFSLILESASTNQTSMYLCASGGPTDTQYFGPGTRLTVL.

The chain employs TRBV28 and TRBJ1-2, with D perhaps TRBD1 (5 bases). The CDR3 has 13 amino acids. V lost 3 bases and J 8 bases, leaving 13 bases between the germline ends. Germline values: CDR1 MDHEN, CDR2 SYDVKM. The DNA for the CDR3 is TGTGCCAGCAGTTTCGGCAGGGAGGAGGGCTACACCTTC. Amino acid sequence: CASSFGREEGYTF.

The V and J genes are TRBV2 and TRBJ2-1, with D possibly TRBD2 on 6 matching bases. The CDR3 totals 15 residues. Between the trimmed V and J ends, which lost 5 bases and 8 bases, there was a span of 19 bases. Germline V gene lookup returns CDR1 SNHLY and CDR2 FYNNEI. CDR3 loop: CASSTGTHKTYEQFF. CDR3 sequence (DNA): TGTGCCAGCAGTACCGGGACTCACAAGACATATGAGCAGTTCTTC. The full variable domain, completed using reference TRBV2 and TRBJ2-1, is EPEVTQTPSHQVTQMGQEVILRCVPISNHLYFYWYRQILGQKVEFLVSFYNNEISEKSEIFDDQFSVERPDGSNFTLKIRSTKLEDSAMYFCASSTGTHKTYEQFFGPGTRLTVL.

The CDR3 sequence: CASSQSRDQHRVGWEKLFF. DNA of the CDR3: TGCGCCAGCAGTCAAAGCCGTGACCAGCACAGGGTGGGGTGGGAAAAACTGTTTTTT. V usage is TRBV23-1 and J usage is TRBJ1-4; D possibly corresponds to TRBD1 (6 bases). TRBV23-1 is noted as an ORF with a role that remains uncertain. Trimming removed 2 bases at V and 8 bases at J, with 27 bases between. The CDR3 totals 19 residues.

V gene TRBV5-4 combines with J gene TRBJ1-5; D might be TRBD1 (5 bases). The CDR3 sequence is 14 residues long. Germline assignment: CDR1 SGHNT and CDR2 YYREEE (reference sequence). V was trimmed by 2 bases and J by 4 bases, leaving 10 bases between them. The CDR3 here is CASSFFGGNQPQHF. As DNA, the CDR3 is TGTGCCAGCAGCTTTTTCGGGGGTAATCAGCCCCAGCATTTT.

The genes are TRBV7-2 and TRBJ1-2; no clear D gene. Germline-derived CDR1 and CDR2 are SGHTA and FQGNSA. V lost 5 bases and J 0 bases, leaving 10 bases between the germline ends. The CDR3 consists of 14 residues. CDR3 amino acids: CASSPMEANYGYTF. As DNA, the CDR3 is TGTGCCAGCAGCCCTATGGAGGCTAACTATGGCTACACCTTC.

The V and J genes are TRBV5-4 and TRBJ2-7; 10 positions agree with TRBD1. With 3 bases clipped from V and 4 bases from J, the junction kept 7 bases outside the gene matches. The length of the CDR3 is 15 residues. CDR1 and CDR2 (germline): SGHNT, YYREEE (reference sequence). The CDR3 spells CASSWRDRGTYEQYF. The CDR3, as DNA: TGTGCCAGCAGCTGGAGGGACAGGGGAACATACGAGCAGTACTTC.

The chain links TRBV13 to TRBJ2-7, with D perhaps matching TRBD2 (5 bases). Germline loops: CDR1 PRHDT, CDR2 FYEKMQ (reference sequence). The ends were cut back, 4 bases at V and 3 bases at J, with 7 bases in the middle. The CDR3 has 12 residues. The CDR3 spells CASSSRGYEQYF. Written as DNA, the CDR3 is TGTGCCAGCAGCTCCCGGGGCTACGAGCAGTACTTC.

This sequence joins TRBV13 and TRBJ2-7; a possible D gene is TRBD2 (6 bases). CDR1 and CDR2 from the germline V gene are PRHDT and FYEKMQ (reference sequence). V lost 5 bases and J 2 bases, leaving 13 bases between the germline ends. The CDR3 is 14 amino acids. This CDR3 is CASSHGRGTYEQYF. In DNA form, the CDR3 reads TGTGCCAGCAGCCATGGGCGGGGCACCTACGAGCAGTACTTC.

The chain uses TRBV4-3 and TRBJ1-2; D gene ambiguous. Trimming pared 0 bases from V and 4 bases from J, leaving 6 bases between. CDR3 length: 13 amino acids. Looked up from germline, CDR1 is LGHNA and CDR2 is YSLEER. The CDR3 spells CASSQDEGYGYTF. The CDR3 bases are TGCGCCAGCAGCCAAGATGAGGGCTATGGCTACACCTTC.

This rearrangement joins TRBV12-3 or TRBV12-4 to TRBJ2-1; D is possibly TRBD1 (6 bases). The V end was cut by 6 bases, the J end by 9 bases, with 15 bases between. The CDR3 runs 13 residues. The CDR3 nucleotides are TGTGCCAGCAGGTCCCACAGGGTTGGTGAGCAGTTCTTC. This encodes CASRSHRVGEQFF.

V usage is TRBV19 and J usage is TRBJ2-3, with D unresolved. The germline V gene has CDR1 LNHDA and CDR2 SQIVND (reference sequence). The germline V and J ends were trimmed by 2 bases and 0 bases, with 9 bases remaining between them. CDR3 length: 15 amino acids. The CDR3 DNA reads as TGTGCCAGTAGTATAACTTCCCATAGCACAGATACGCAGTATTTT. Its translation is CASSITSHSTDTQYF.

The CDR3 nucleotides read TGTGCCAGCAGCTTTGGCGGATTTATTAGCAATCAGCCCCAGCATTTT. Translated, it gives CASSFGGFISNQPQHF. J is TRBJ1-5 and V is TRBV5-5; D is uncertain. The CDR3 extends over 16 amino acids. Germline values: CDR1 SGHKS, CDR2 YYEKEE (reference sequence). V lost 2 bases to trimming and J lost 0 bases, with 12 bases between them.

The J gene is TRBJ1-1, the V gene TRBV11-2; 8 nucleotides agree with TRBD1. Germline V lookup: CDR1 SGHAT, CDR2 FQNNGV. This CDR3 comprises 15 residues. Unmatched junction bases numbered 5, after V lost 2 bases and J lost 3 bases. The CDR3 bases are TGTGCCAGCAGCTTACTGTCCAGGGGGCACACTGAAGCTTTCTTT. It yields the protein CASSLLSRGHTEAFF.